These 21 T cell receptor beta chains were all obtained from the same sample, sequenced in a study of T-cell memory formation after mild COVID-19. TCRdb independently ran MiXCR on the 5' RACE reads; one entry per CDR3 protein. The data hold hundreds of thousands of distinct CDR3 sequences, with 8% to 9% observed a single time. The sequenced sample was PBMCs or a T cell subset sorted from them (not recorded which). The receptors shown here come from a man younger than 30 who had mild COVID-19 (a few samples of this study predate the infection). Cell type and time point are not known.

This clonotype was seen more than once but under ten times. The genes are TRBV4-1 and TRBJ1-1; 7 bases are a match to TRBD1. The CDR3 totals 14 residues. Germline assignment: CDR1 MGHRA and CDR2 YSYEKL. J was trimmed by 4 bases and V by 2 bases; bases with no gene match: 4. In DNA form, the CDR3 reads TGCGCCAGCAGCCAACAGGGGGATTCCACTGAAGCTTTCTTT. It yields the protein CASSQQGDSTEAFF.

The chain uses TRBV21-1 and TRBJ2-3; the listed D gene, TRBD1, was not tested against the DNA. TRBV21-1 is deemed a pseudogene. The CDR3 runs to 14 residues. The CDR3 is CASRGGQYTDTQYF. CDR3 DNA: TGTGCCAGCAGAGGGGGACAGTACACAGATACGCAGTATTTT.

The chain links TRBV9 to TRBJ1-2; D remains unclear. The CDR3 totals 14 residues. CDR1 is SGDLS and CDR2 is YYNGEE in the germline V gene. Deletions cut 6 bases from V and 4 bases from J, with 16 bases between. The CDR3 region has the DNA TGTGCCAGCACCCCAGCCGGGTTCTCCTATGGCTACACCTTC. Translating gives CASTPAGFSYGYTF.

V is TRBV29-1 and J is TRBJ2-7; the D call may be TRBD1 or TRBD2 (5 bases each). V was clipped by 7 bases and J by 7 bases, with 14 bases between them. This CDR3 is built from 11 residues. Germline values: CDR1 SQVTM, CDR2 ANQGSEA. CDR3 DNA: TGCAGCGGGGGGACGGTAACAGAGCAGTACTTC. It encodes CSGGTVTEQYF.

This clonotype was picked up a small number of times. This chain joins TRBV5-1 and TRBJ1-1; perhaps TRBD1 as D (6 bases). Trimming cost V 2 bases and J 4 bases, with 12 bases left between them. CDR1 SGHRS and CDR2 YFSETQ come from the germline V gene. The CDR3 sequence is 14 residues long. CDR3 nucleotides: TGCGCCAGCAGCTTTCAGGGGTCGGGCACTGAAGCTTTCTTT. It yields the protein CASSFQGSGTEAFF.

This chain joins TRBV20-1 and TRBJ1-1, with D unclear. This CDR3 comprises 11 residues. V was clipped by 7 bases and J by 3 bases, with 9 bases between them. Germline CDR1 is DFQATT and CDR2 is SNEGSKA (reference sequence). This CDR3 reads CSDSIDTEAFF. DNA for the CDR3: TGCAGTGATAGCATTGACACTGAAGCTTTCTTT.

The chain employs TRBV20-1 and TRBJ2-5; TRBD2 might be the D (6 bases). Trimming cost V 0 bases and J 5 bases, with 10 bases left between them. This CDR3 comprises 13 residues. Germline V gene data show CDR1 as DFQATT and CDR2 as SNEGSKA (reference sequence). CDR3 amino acids: CSARDPGRETQYF. The DNA of the CDR3 is TGCAGTGCTAGAGATCCAGGGAGGGAGACCCAGTACTTC.

Only a few counts were recorded for this clonotype. V is TRBV4-3 and J is TRBJ2-2, with D tentatively TRBD1 (6 bases). Germline lookup yields CDR1 LGHNA and CDR2 YSLEER. CDR3 size: 14 residues. V dropped 3 bases and J dropped 7 bases, with 12 bases sitting between them. This CDR3 reads CASSQEQGYGELFF. The CDR3 DNA sequence: TGCGCCAGCAGCCAGGAACAGGGTTACGGGGAGCTGTTTTTT.

The chain is built from TRBV5-1 and TRBJ1-4; D gene uncertain. Trimming stripped 0 bases from V and 0 bases from J, with 9 bases between. The CDR3 spans 16 residues. Germline lookup yields CDR1 SGHRS and CDR2 YFSETQ. CDR3 in DNA: TGCGCCAGCAGCTTGGGGGGAGCCGCAACTAATGAAAAACTGTTTTTT. It specifies CASSLGGAATNEKLFF.

The table lists this clonotype with a few counts. The chain links TRBV20-1 to TRBJ2-3; 9 nucleotides match TRBD2. This CDR3 region has 16 residues. The junction had 8 bases not matched to a gene; V was cut back by 1 base and J by 3 bases. Germline V CDR1 and CDR2: DFQATT, SNEGSKA (reference sequence). The CDR3 loop is CSARAIGSGGTDTQYF. The CDR3, as DNA: TGCAGTGCTAGAGCCATAGGTAGCGGGGGTACAGATACGCAGTATTTT.

V gene TRBV2 combines with J gene TRBJ2-1; no reliable D call. V shed 10 bases and J shed 4 bases, with 8 bases lying between them. The germline CDR1 and CDR2 sequences are SNHLY and FYNNEI. The CDR3 has 11 residues. The CDR3, as DNA: TGTGCCACCACACAGTACAATGAGCAGTTCTTC. Encoded protein: CATTQYNEQFF.

This clonotype was found many times. The genes are TRBV11-2 and TRBJ2-5, with TRBD2 identical over 12 bases. Trimming removed 6 bases from V and 5 bases from J; junction bases left unmatched: 10. This CDR3 contains 16 residues. Germline-derived CDR1 and CDR2 are SGHAT and FQNNGV. CDR3 in DNA: TGTGCCAGCAGTCCGCTAGCGGGGGGGCCTGAGGAGACCCAGTACTTC. This gives the protein CASSPLAGGPEETQYF.

The chain recombines TRBV20-1 with TRBJ2-3; 7 positions match TRBD1. V lost 4 bases and J lost 5; bases outside the gene matches: 9. The germline V gene has CDR1 DFQATT and CDR2 SNEGSKA (reference sequence). CDR3 size: 14 residues. The CDR3 sequence: CSAKKTGRRDTQYF. The CDR3 nucleotides read TGCAGTGCTAAGAAGACAGGGAGAAGAGATACGCAGTATTTT.

This clonotype was seen only a few times. The V gene is TRBV9, the J gene TRBJ2-1, with TRBD1 matching 10 bases. V dropped 4 bases and J dropped 5; count of bases not matched to a gene: 9. This CDR3 comprises 16 residues. Germline assignment: CDR1 SGDLS and CDR2 YYNGEE. This CDR3 reads CASSTRRGQGDNEQFF. CDR3 nucleotide sequence: TGTGCCAGCAGCACCCGTCGAGGACAGGGGGACAATGAGCAGTTCTTC.

This clonotype appeared a few times. The chain combines TRBV5-1 with TRBJ2-1, with D uncertain. This CDR3 comprises 13 residues. The germline V and J ends were trimmed by 4 bases and 5 bases, with 10 bases remaining between them. CDR1 is SGHRS and CDR2 is YFSETQ in the germline V gene. CDR3 bases: TGCGCCAGCAGCAGGCCCTTGAACAATGAGCAGTTCTTC. Translated, it gives CASSRPLNNEQFF.

This clonotype was observed a handful of times. This rearrangement joins TRBV5-1 to TRBJ2-1; D ambiguous. CDR1 and CDR2 (germline): SGHRS, YFSETQ. Deletions cut 2 bases from V and 10 bases from J, with 13 bases between. The CDR3 is made up of 13 amino acids. The DNA for the CDR3 is TGCGCCAGCAGCTTAAACGTGGATACGGAGCAGTTCTTC. Protein product: CASSLNVDTEQFF.

This clonotype was seen a handful of times. The chain joins TRBV20-1 to TRBJ2-7, with D possibly being TRBD1 or TRBD2 (6 bases each). The germline gives CDR1 DFQATT, CDR2 SNEGSKA (reference sequence). The ends were cut back, 4 bases at V and 5 bases at J, with 15 bases in the middle. There are 13 residues in the CDR3. The CDR3 spells CSATKQGGHEQYV. In DNA form, the CDR3 reads TGCAGTGCTACTAAACAGGGAGGCCACGAGCAGTACGTC.

The V gene is TRBV4-2, the J gene TRBJ2-3; TRBD1 or TRBD2 may be the D gene (6 bases each). Trimming removed 0 bases from V and 1 base from J, with 14 bases in between. Germline-derived CDR1 and CDR2 are LGHNA and YNFKEQ. The CDR3 consists of 17 residues. The CDR3 reads CASSQDPAGEGTDTQYF. The CDR3 DNA sequence: TGTGCCAGCAGCCAAGATCCCGCAGGGGAGGGCACAGATACGCAGTATTTT.

The chain combines TRBV4-1 with TRBJ2-5, with D unclear. The CDR3 is 14 amino acids. Deletions cut 4 bases from V and 3 bases from J, with 12 bases between. Per the germline V gene, CDR1 is MGHRA and CDR2 is YSYEKL. The CDR3: CASSPRPQEETQYF. DNA for the CDR3: TGCGCCAGCAGCCCTCGGCCCCAGGAAGAGACCCAGTACTTC.

CDR3 amino acids: CASSARSGTSDLAKNIQYF. DNA for the CDR3: TGTGCCAGCAGCGCCAGATCAGGGACTTCGGATCTAGCCAAAAACATTCAGTACTTC. The V call is TRBV7-2, the J call TRBJ2-4, with D perhaps TRBD2 (6 bases). V shed 5 bases and J shed 0 bases, with 23 bases lying between them. The CDR3 totals 19 residues. Germline lookup yields CDR1 SGHTA and CDR2 FQGNSA.

This clonotype has just a few counts. The chain links TRBV18 to TRBJ1-5; tentative D call: TRBD1 (6 bases). This CDR3 contains 15 residues. Per the germline V gene, CDR1 is KGHSH and CDR2 is LQKENI. Trimming pared 3 bases from V and 6 bases from J, leaving 15 bases between. The CDR3 sequence: CASSPYTGGRQPQHF. CDR3 bases: TGTGCCAGCTCACCTTATACGGGGGGCCGTCAGCCCCAGCATTTT.